Detailed here is one T cell receptor beta chain. Its antigen remains unknown. This sample is drawn from a study of cytomegalovirus exposure and HLA in healthy donors. Study conclusions and caveats: Common viral pathogens seemed, in a later analysis, to connect with several of the most significant clusters. Among CMV-associated TCR beta chains, most appeared HLA-restricted in a later analysis.

The V gene end was trimmed by 5 bases and the J gene end by 5 bases; junction bases not matched to a gene: 5. The CDR3 loop spans 15 amino acids. Germline CDR1 and CDR2: SGHTA and FQGTGA. The PCR ran on 60 Vbeta and 13 Jbeta primers. Libraries were prepared by immunoSEQ multiplex PCR; TCRdb keeps only in-frame clonotypes and omits some of them. This table holds more than 150,000 clones, around 76% found once. The chain combines TRBV7-3 with TRBJ2-1; 11 nucleotides align to TRBD2. Sequences were obtained from PBMCs. The receptor comes from a man aged 40-55 years in good health and CMV-seronegative. CDR3 amino acids: CASSAGTSGNNEQFF. As DNA, the CDR3 is TGTGCCAGCAGCGCCGGGACTAGCGGTAACAATGAGCAGTTCTTC.